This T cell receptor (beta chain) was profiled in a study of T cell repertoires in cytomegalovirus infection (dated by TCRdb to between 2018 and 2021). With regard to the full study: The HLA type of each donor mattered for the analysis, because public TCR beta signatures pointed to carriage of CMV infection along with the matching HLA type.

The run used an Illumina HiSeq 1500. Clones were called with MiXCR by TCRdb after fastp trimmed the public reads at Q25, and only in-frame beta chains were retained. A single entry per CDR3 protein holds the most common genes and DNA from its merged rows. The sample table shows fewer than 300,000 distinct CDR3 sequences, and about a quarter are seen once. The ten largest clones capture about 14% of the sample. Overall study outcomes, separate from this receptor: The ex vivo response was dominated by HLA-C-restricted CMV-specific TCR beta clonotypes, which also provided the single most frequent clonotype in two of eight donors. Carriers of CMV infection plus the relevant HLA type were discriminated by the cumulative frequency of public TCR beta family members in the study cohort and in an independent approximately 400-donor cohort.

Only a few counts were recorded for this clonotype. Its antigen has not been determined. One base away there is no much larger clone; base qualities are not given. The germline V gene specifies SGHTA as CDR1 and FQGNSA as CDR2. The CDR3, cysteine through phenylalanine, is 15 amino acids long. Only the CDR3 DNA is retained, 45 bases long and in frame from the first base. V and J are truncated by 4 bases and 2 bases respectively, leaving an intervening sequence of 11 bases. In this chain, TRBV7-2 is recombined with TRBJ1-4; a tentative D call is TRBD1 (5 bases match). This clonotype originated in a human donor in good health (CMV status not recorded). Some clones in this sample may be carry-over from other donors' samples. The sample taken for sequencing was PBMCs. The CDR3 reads CASSSQGATNEKLFF. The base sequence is TGTGCCAGCAGCTCCCAGGGAGCCACTAATGAAAAACTGTTTTTT. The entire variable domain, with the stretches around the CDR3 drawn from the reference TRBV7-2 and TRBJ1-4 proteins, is GAGVSQSPSNKVTEKGKDVELRCDPISGHTALYWYRQSLGQGLEFLIYFQGNSAPDKSGLPSDRFSAERTGGSVSTLTIQRTQQEDSAVYLCASSSQGATNEKLFFGSGTQLSVL.